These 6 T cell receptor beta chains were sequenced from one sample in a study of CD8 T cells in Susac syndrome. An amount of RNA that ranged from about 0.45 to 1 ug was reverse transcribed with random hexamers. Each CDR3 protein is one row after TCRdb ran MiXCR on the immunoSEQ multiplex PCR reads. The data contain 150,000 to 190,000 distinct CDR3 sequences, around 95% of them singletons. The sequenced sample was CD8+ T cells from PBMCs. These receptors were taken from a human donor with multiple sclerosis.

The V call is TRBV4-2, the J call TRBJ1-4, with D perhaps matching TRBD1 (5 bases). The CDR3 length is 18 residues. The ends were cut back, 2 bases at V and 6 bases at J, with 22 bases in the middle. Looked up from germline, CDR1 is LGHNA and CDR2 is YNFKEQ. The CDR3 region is CASSQPSKSGTGYEKLFF. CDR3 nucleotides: TGTGCCAGCAGCCAACCCTCTAAATCCGGGACCGGTTATGAAAAACTGTTTTTT.

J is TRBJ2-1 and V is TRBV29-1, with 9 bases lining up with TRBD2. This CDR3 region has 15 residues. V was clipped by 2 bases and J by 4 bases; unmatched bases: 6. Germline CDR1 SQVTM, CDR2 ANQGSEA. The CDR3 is CSVELFGLAYNEQFF. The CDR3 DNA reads TGCAGCGTTGAATTATTCGGACTAGCGTACAATGAGCAGTTCTTC.

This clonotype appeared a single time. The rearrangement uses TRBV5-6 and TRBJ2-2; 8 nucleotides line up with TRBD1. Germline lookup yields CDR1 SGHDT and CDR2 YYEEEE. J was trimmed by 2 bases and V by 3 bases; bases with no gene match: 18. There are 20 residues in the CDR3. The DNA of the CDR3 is TGTGCCAGCAGCTCCCGGGACAGGAGAGAGCCCGCGTCCAACACCGGGGAGCTGTTTTTT. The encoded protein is CASSSRDRREPASNTGELFF.

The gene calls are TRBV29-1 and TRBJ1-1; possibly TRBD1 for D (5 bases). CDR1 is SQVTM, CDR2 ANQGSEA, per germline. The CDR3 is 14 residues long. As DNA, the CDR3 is TGCAGTGAAACGTTGACAGCAATGAACACTGAAGCTTTCTTT. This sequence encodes CSETLTAMNTEAFF.

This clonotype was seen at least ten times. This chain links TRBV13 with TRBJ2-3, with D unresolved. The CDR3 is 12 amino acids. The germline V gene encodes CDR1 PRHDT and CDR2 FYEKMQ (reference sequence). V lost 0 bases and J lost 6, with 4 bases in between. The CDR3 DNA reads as TGTGCCAGCAGCTTAGGTGGGGATACGCAGTATTTT. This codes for CASSLGGDTQYF. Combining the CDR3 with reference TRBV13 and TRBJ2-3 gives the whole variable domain AAGVIQSPRHLIKEKRETATLKCYPIPRHDTVYWYQQGPGQDPQFLISFYEKMQSDKGSIPDRFSAQQFSDYHSELNMSSLELGDSALYFCASSLGGDTQYFGPGTRLTVL.

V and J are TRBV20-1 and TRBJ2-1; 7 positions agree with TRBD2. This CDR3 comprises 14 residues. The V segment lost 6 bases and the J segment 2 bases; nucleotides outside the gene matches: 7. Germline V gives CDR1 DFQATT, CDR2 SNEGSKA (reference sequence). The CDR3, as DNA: TGCAGTGCGAGCCCTAGCGGACCCTACAATGAGCAGTTCTTC. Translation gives CSASPSGPYNEQFF.